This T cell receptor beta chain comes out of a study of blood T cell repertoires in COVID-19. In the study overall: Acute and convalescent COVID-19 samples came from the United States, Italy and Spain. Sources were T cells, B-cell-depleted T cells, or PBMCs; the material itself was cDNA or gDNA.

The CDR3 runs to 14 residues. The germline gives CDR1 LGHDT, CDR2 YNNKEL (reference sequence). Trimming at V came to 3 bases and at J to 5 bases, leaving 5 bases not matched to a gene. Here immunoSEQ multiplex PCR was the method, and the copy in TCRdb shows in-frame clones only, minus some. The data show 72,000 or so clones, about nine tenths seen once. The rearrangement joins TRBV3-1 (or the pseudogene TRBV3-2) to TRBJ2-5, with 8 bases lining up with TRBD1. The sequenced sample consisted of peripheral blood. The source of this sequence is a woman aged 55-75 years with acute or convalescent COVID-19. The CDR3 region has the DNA TGTGCCAGCAGCCAGGAGGGGACAGGTGAGACCCAGTACTTC. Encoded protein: CASSQEGTGETQYF.